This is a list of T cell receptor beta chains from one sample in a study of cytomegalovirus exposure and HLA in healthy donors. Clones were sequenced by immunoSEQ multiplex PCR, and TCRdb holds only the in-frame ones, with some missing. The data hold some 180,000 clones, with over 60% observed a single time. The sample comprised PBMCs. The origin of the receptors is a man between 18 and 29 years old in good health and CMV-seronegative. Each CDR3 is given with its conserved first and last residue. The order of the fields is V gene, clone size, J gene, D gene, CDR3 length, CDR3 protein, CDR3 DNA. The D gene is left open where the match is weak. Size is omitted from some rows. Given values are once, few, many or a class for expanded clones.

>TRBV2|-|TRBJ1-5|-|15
CASSVLGSGNGPQHF
TGTGCCAGCAGTGTTCTAGGGAGCGGTAATGGGCCCCAGCATTTT
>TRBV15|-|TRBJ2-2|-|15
CATSRDRVGIGELFF
TGTGCCACCAGCAGAGATCGGGTCGGGATCGGGGAGCTGTTTTTT
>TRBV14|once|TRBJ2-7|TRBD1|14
CASSHGQGSYEQYF
TGTGCCAGCAGCCACGGACAGGGGTCCTACGAGCAGTACTTC
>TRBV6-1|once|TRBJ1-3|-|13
CASSESSGNTIYF
TGTGCCAGCAGTGAGAGCTCTGGAAACACCATATATTTT
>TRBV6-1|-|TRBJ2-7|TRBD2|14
CASSSSGRAYEQYF
TGTGCCAGCAGTTCTAGCGGGAGAGCCTACGAGCAGTACTTC
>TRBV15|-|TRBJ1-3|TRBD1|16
CATSSAPGGTGNTIYF
TGTGCCACCAGCAGCGCCCCAGGGGGTACTGGAAACACCATATATTTT
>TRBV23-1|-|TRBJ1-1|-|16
CASSRLLGRENTEAFF
TGCGCCAGCAGTCGCTTGCTAGGCAGGGAAAACACTGAAGCTTTCTTT
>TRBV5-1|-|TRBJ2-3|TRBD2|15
CASSLASGGTDTQYF
TGCGCCAGCAGCTTGGCTAGCGGAGGCACAGATACGCAGTATTTT
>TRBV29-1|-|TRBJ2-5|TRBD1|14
CSVEGDRGRETQYF
TGCAGCGTTGAAGGGGACAGGGGGCGGGAGACCCAGTACTTC
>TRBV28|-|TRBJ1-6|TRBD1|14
CASSLYKGAITLHF
TGTGCCAGCAGTTTATACAAGGGGGCCATCACCCTCCACTTT
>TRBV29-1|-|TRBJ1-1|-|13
CSVRAGQYTEAFF
TGCAGCGTTCGGGCTGGACAGTACACTGAAGCTTTCTTT
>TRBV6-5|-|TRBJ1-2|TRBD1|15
CASSKLTTGDYGYTF
TGTGCCAGCAGTAAACTTACAACAGGGGACTATGGCTACACCTTC
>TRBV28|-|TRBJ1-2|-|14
CASKGGGIGNGYTF
TGTGCCAGCAAGGGAGGGGGGATCGGGAACGGCTACACCTTC